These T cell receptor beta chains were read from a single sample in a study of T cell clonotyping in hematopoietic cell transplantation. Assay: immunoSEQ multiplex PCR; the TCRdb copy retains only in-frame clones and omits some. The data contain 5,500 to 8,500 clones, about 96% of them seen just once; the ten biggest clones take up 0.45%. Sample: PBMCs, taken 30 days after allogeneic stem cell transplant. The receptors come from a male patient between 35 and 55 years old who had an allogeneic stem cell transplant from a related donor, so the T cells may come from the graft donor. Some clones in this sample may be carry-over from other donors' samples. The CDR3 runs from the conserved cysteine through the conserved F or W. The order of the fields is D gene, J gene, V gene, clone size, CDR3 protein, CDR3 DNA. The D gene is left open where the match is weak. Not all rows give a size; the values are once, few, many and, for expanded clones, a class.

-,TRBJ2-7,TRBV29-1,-,CSVEGVGGKSYEQYF,TGCAGCGTTGAAGGGGTAGGGGGTAAGTCCTACGAGCAGTACTTC
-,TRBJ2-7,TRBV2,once,CASTRGGRALREQYF,TGTGCCAGCACGCGAGGTGGCAGGGCTCTACGCGAGCAGTACTTC
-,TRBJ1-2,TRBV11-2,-,CASAPGYYGYTF,TGTGCCAGCGCCCCAGGGTACTATGGCTACACCTTC
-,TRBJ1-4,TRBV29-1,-,CSVEGGFDEKLFF,TGCAGCGTTGAAGGGGGGTTTGATGAAAAACTGTTTTTT
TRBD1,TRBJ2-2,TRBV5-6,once,CASSLGGTNTGELFF,TGTGCCAGCAGCTTAGGGGGCACGAACACCGGGGAGCTGTTTTTT
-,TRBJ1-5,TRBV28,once,CASSSPGHVVGYSNQPQHF,TGTGCCAGCAGTTCCCCGGGACACGTAGTCGGTTATAGCAATCAGCCCCAGCATTTT
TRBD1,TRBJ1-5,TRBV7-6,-,CASSPGTGDQPQHF,TGTGCCAGCAGCCCCGGGACAGGGGATCAGCCCCAGCATTTT
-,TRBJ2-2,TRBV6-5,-,CASSYRTVNTGELFF,TGTGCCAGCAGTTACCGGACTGTGAACACCGGGGAGCTGTTTTTT
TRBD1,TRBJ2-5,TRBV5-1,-,CASSPTGSGETQYF,TGCGCCAGCAGCCCGACAGGGTCGGGAGAGACCCAGTACTTC
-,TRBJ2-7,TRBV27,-,CASSFQGGEQYF,TGTGCCAGCAGTTTTCAGGGCGGGGAGCAGTACTTC
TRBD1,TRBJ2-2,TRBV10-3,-,CAISNVQQGVDTGELFF,TGTGCCATCAGTAACGTACAACAGGGGGTCGACACCGGGGAGCTGTTTTTT